This paragraph covers one T cell receptor beta chain sequence. As yet, its antigen is unknown. From germline, CDR1 is MNHNS and CDR2 SASEGT. CDR3 length equals 19 residues. V lost 7 bases and J lost 1, with 23 bases in between. Each donor supplied ten milliliters of peripheral blood. A second PCR of 7 to 11 cycles used a sample-barcoded 5' primer and a J-beta primer mix. Each CDR3 protein is one row after TCRdb ran MiXCR on the 5' RACE reads. The sample shows more than 700,000 distinct CDR3 sequences, about 48% of them seen only once. The data are from a study of blood T cells in healthy people across ages. Study background: Through template switching, about one barcoded beta molecule was captured per two T cells, as measured in model experiments.

General study findings and limits: For the donors, CMV status was unknown and possibly confounded expanded clonotype changes.

Sequencing was done on a sample of blood. The receptor was isolated from an elderly man in good health. This sequence joins TRBV6-1 and TRBJ2-6; D possibly corresponds to TRBD1 (6 bases). The CDR3 DNA is TGTGCCAGCATGCGACAGGCAATTTCGGCCCTATCTGGGGCCAACGTCCTGACTTTC. Protein: CASMRQAISALSGANVLTF.